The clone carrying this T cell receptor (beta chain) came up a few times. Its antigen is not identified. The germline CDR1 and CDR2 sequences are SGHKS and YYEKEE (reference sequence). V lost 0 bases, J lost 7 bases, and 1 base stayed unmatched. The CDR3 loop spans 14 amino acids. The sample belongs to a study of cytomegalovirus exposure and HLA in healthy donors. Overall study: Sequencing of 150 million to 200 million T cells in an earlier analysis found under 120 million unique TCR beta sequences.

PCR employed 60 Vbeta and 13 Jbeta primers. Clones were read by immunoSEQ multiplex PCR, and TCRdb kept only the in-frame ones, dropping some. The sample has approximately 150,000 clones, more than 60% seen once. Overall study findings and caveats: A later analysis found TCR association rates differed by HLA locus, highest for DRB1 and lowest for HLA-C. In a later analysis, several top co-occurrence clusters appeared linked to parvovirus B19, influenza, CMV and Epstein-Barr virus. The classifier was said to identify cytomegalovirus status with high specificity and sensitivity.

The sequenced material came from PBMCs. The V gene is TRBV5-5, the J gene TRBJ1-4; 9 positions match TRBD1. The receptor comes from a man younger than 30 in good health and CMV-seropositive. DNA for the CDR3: TGTGCCAGCAGCTTGGTGGGACAGGGTGAAAAACTGTTTTTT. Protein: CASSLVGQGEKLFF.